Here is one T cell receptor beta chain with its context. The second PCR ran roughly 7 to 12 cycles with a sample-barcoded 5' primer and J-beta primers. Every sample gave at least 2.5 million paired-end reads containing CDR3. TCRdb fed the 5' RACE reads into MiXCR, producing one record per CDR3 protein. The repertoire holds hundreds of thousands of distinct CDR3 sequences, around 50% seen once, with about 13% in the top ten. The data were taken from a study of blood T cells in healthy people across ages. CDR3 length: 12 residues. CDR1 and CDR2 from the germline V gene are SQVTM and ANQGSEA. Trimming removed 5 bases from V and 3 bases from J, with 11 bases in between.

The genes are TRBV29-1 and TRBJ2-7, with D maybe TRBD1 (5 bases). Sequencing input: blood. This sequence originates from a woman of 80 years or more in good health. CDR3 loop: CSVRQSSYEQYF. The CDR3 DNA follows: TGCAGCGTTCGACAGAGTAGCTACGAGCAGTACTTC.